The text below deals with one T cell receptor (beta chain). The antigen is not known. The CDR3 length is 13 residues. V was cut by 6 bases and J by 4 bases, with 10 bases left in between. Unique molecular identifiers were carried by the TCR beta cDNA libraries. About half a million cDNA molecules were recovered from an input of roughly 0.85 to 10 million T cells. From the PCR reads, TCRdb called clonotypes with MiXCR, one entry per CDR3 protein. This sample has hundreds of thousands of distinct CDR3 sequences, with roughly 46% found just once. This specimen belongs to a study of post-analysis software for immune sequencing data. The overall study: Patients had relapsing-remitting, secondary progressive or progressive-relapsing multiple sclerosis; some lacked subtype.

Study-level points and caveats: Strong same-batch co-clustering of samples appeared with F measure clustering. The study found TRBV5-6, TRBV5-1 and TRBV20-1 among 5 or 6 TRBV segments more frequent in patients than controls. Controls' normalized Chao1 diversity significantly exceeded that of multiple sclerosis patients.

The gene calls are TRBV12-3 or TRBV12-4 and TRBJ1-5; D not resolved. Source material: blood. The receptor was isolated from a girl aged 10-17 years with multiple sclerosis. CDR3 protein: CASRLEGNQPQHF. CDR3 bases: TGTGCCAGCAGGTTGGAGGGAAATCAGCCCCAGCATTTT.